This T cell receptor (beta chain) was captured by sequencing in a study of shared clonotypes between healthy human individuals. For the study at large: The donor group consisted of two women and three men, aged 18 to 49. Overall study findings and caveats: Researchers found naive subsets generally carried larger estimated richness than memory subsets. Represented diversity, genetic and exposure-history alike, was limited by few donors. When naive CD4 clonotypes were compared across several donors, 4% to 6.5% were shared.

As to this clone: What it recognizes is unknown.

Assay used: immunoSEQ multiplex PCR; TCRdb lists only in-frame clones, some missing. This sample has over a million clones, with 97% to 99% found just once. The sequence came from a man aged 25-40 years in good health. Sequencing was performed on naive CD4+ T cells sorted from blood. The subset is: CD45RA+ positively selected.

The CDR3 region has the DNA TGTGCCATCCGCCGGGGGCAATCTACGATTGAGCAGTACTTC. Translating gives CAIRRGQSTIEQYF. The chain recombines TRBV10-3 with TRBJ2-7; either TRBD1 or TRBD2 may fit D (6 bases each). The V gene lost 8 bases and the J gene lost 7 bases, with 21 bases spanning the gap. The V gene's germline CDR1 is ENHRY and CDR2 SYGVKD. The CDR3 is made up of 14 amino acids.